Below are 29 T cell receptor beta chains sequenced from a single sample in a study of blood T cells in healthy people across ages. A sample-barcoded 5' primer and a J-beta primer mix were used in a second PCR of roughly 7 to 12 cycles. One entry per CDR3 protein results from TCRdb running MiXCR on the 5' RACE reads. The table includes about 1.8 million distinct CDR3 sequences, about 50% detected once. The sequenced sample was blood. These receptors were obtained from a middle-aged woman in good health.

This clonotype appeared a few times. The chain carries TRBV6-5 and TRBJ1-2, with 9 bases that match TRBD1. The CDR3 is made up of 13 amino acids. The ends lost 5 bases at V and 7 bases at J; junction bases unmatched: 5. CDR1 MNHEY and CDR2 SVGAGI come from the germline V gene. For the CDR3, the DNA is TGTGCCAGCAGTGCCGGGACAGGGTTTGGCTACACCTTC. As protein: CASSAGTGFGYTF.

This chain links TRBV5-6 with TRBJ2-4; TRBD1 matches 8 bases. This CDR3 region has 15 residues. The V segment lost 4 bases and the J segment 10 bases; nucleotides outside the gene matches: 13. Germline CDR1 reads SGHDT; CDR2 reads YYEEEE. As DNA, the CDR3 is TGTGCCAGCAGCCCCTGGGCGGACAGGGAAGTAATTCAGTACTTC. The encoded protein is CASSPWADREVIQYF.

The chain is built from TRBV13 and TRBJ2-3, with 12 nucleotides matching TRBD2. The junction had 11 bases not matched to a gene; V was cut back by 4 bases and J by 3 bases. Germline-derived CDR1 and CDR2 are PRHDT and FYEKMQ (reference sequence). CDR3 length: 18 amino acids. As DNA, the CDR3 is TGTGCCAGCAGCTCCTTACTAGCGGGGGGCCCACAGACAGATACGCAGTATTTT. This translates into CASSSLLAGGPQTDTQYF.

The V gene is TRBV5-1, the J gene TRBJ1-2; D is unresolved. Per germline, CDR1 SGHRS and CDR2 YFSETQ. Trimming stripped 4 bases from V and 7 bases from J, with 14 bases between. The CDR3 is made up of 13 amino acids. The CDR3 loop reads CASSPSGVFGYTF. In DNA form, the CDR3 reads TGCGCCAGCAGCCCCAGCGGAGTATTTGGCTACACCTTC.

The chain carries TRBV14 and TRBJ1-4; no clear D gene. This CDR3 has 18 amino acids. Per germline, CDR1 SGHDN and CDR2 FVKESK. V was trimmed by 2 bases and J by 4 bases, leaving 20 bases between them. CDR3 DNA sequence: TGTGCCAGCAGCCAAAAGATCCACGAAAGACGCCTTAATGAAAAACTGTTTTTT. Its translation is CASSQKIHERRLNEKLFF.

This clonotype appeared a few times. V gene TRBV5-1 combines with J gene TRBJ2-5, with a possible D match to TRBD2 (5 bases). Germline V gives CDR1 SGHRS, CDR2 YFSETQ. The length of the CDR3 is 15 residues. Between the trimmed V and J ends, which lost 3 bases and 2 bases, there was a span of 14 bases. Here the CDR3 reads CASSWSGVDQETQYF. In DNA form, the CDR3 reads TGCGCCAGCAGCTGGTCCGGGGTGGATCAAGAGACCCAGTACTTC.

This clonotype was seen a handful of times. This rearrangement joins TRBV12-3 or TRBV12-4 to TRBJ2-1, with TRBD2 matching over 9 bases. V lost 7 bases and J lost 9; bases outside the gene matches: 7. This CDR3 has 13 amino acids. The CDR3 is CASNTRGGTEQFF. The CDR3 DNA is TGTGCCAGCAACACGCGGGGGGGCACTGAGCAGTTCTTC.

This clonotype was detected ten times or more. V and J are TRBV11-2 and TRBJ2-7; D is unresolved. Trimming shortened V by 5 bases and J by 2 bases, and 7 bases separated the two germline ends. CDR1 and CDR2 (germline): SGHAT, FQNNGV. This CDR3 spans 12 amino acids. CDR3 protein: CASSLNAYEQYF. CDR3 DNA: TGTGCCAGCAGCCTGAATGCCTACGAGCAGTACTTC.

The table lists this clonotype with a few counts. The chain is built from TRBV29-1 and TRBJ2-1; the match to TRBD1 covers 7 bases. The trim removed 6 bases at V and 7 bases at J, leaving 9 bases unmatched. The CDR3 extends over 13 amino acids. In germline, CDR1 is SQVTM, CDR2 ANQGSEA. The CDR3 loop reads CSVRWGTANEQFF. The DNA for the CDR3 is TGCAGCGTCCGCTGGGGGACAGCGAATGAGCAGTTCTTC.

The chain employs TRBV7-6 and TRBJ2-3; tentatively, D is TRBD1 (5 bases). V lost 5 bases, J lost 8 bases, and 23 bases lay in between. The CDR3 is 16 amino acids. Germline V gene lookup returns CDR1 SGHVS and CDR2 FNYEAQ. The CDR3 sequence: CASSLVAAARQGTQYF. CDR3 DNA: TGTGCCAGCAGCCTAGTTGCGGCGGCCCGGCAGGGTACGCAGTATTTT.

The CDR3, as DNA: TGTGCCAGCAGCCACGGGGGGGCGGGTGAGCAGTTCTTC. This codes for CASSHGGAGEQFF. The gene calls are TRBV4-2 and TRBJ2-1; TRBD2 matches 8 bases. The V gene's germline CDR1 is LGHNA and CDR2 YNFKEQ. The CDR3 has 13 residues. After removal of 3 bases from V and 9 bases from J, the junction contained 4 bases not matched to a gene.

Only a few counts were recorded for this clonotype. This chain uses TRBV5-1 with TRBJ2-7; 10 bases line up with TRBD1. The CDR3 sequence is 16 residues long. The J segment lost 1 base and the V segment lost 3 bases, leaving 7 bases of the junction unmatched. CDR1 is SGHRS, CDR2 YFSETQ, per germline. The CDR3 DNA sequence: TGCGCCAGCAGCTCTTCTAGGACAGGGGGTTCCTACGAGCAGTACTTC. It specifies CASSSSRTGGSYEQYF.

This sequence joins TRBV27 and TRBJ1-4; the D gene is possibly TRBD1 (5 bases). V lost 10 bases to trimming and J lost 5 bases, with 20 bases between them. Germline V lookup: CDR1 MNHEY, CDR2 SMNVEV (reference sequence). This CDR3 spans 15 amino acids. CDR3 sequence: CANASRGGLNEKLFF. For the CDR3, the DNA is TGTGCCAACGCGTCAAGGGGAGGACTAAATGAAAAACTGTTTTTT.

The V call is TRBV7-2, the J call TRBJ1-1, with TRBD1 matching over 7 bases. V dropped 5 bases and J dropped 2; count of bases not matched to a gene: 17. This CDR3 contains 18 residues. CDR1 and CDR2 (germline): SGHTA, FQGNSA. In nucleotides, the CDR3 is TGTGCCAGCAGCCCGCGCCCACGACAGGGCCGGCCCAACACTGAAGCTTTCTTT. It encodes CASSPRPRQGRPNTEAFF. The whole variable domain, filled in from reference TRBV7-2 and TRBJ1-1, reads GAGVSQSPSNKVTEKGKDVELRCDPISGHTALYWYRQSLGQGLEFLIYFQGNSAPDKSGLPSDRFSAERTGGSVSTLTIQRTQQEDSAVYLCASSPRPRQGRPNTEAFFGQGTRLTVV.

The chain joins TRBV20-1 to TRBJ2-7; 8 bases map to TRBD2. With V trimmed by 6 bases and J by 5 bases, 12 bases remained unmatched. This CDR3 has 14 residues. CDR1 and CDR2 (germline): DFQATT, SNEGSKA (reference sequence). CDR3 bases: TGCAGTGCCACTACGGGGGGGAGGGTCCACGAGCAGTACTTC. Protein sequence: CSATTGGRVHEQYF.

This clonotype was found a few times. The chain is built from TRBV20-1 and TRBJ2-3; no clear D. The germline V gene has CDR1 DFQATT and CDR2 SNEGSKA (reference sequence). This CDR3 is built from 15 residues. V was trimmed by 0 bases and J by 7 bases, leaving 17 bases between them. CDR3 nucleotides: TGCAGTGCTAGAGATATGATTGGTGGCCTAAATACGCAGTATTTT. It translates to CSARDMIGGLNTQYF.

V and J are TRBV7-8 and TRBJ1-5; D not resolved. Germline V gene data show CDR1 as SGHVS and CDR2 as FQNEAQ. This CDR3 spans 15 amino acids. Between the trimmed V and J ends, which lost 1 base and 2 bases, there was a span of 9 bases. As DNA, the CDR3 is TGTGCCAGCAGCTTAGGTCTCATTGGCAATCAGCCCCAGCATTTT. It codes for CASSLGLIGNQPQHF.

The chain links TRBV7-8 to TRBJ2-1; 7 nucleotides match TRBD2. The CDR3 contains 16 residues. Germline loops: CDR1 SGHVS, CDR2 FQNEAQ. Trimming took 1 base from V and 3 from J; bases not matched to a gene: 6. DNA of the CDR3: TGTGCCAGCAGCTTAGAACTGCGGGGGTTCTACAATGAGCAGTTCTTC. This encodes CASSLELRGFYNEQFF.

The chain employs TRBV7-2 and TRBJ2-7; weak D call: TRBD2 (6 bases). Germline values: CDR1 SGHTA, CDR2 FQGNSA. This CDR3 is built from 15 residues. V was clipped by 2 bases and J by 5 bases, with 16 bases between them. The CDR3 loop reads CASSLSRLGGDEQYF. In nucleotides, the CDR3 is TGTGCCAGCAGCTTATCGCGTTTGGGCGGGGACGAGCAGTACTTC.

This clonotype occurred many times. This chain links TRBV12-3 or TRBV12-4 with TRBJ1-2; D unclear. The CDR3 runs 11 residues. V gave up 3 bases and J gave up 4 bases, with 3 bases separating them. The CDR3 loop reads CASSFGYGYTF. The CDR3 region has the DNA TGTGCCAGCAGTTTTGGCTATGGCTACACCTTC.

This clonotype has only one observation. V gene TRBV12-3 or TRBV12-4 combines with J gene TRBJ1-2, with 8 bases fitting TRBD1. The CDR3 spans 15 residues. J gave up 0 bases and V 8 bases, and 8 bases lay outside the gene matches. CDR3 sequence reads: CASGASDRANYGYTF. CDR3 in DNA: TGTGCCAGCGGAGCCTCGGACAGGGCTAACTATGGCTACACCTTC.

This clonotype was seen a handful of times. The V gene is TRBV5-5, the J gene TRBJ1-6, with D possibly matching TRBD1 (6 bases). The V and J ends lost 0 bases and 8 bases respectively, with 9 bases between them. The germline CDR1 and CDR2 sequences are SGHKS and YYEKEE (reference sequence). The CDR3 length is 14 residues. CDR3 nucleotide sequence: TGTGCCAGCAGCTTGGTACAGGGCTATTCACCCCTCCACTTT. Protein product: CASSLVQGYSPLHF.

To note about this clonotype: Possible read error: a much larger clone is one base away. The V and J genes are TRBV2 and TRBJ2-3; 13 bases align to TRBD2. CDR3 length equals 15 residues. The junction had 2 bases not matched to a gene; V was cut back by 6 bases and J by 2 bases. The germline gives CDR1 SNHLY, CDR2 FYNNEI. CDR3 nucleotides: TGTGCCAGCAGAGGACTAGCGGGGGCCACAGATACGCAGTATTTT. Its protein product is CASRGLAGATDTQYF.

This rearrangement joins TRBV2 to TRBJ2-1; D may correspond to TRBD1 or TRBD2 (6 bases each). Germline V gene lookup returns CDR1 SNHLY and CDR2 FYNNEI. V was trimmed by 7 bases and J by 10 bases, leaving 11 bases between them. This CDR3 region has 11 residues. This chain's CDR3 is CASIGGGEQFF. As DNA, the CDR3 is TGTGCCAGCATTGGAGGGGGGGAGCAGTTCTTC.

CDR3 bases: TGCGCCAGCAGCCAAGATCGGACGGTAGGGACTGAAGCTTTCTTT. The encoded protein is CASSQDRTVGTEAFF. The chain couples TRBV4-3 to TRBJ1-1; D gene unclear. Trimming shortened V by 0 bases and J by 5 bases, and 13 bases separated the two germline ends. The germline V gene has CDR1 LGHNA and CDR2 YSLEER. The CDR3 covers 15 residues.

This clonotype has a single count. Written as DNA, the CDR3 is TGTGCCAGCAGCTTAGGAGATGGACTAGCGTGCCCCCAGTACTTC. Protein product: CASSLGDGLACPQYF. V usage is TRBV7-2 and J usage is TRBJ2-7, with 9 nucleotides matching TRBD2. With V trimmed by 1 base and J by 10 bases, 11 bases remained unmatched. Germline V CDR1 and CDR2: SGHTA, FQGNSA. The CDR3 contains 15 residues.

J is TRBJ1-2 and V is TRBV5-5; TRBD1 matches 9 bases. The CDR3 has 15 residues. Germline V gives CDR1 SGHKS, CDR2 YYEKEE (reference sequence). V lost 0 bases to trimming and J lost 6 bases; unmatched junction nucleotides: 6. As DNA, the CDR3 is TGTGCCAGCAGCTTGGCCGGGGACAGGGTGGATGGCTACACCTTC. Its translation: CASSLAGDRVDGYTF.

The CDR3 here is CASSLLPSGQGVDGYTF. The DNA for the CDR3 is TGTGCCAGCAGCCTCCTCCCCTCGGGACAGGGGGTAGATGGCTACACCTTC. J is TRBJ1-2 and V is TRBV7-6; 11 bases map to TRBD1. Per the germline V gene, CDR1 is SGHVS and CDR2 is FNYEAQ. After removal of 5 bases from V and 6 bases from J, the junction contained 14 bases not matched to a gene. CDR3 length equals 17 residues.

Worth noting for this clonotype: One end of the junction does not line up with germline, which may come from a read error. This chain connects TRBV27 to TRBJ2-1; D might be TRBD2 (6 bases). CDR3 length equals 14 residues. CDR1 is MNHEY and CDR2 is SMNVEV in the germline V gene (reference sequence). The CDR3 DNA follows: TGTGCCAGCACCCCGGGACTGAGATACAATGAGCAGTTCTTT. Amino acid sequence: CASTPGLRYNEQFF.